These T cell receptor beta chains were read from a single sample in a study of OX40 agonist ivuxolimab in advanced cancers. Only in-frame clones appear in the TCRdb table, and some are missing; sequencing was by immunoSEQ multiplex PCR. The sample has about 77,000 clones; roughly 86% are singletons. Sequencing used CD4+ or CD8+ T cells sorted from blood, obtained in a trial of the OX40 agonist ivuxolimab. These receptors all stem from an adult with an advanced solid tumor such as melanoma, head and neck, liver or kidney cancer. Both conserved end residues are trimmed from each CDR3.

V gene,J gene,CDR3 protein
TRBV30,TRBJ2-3,AWSWDRGADTQY
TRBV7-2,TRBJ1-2,ASRVTGSYGYT
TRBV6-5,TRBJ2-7,ASTGLGNEQY
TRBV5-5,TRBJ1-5,ASSPDPTGNQPQH
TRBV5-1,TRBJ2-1,ASSQGDHSYNEQF
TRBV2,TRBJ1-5,ASSAGGRLPQH
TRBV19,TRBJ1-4,ASSIDRESEKLF
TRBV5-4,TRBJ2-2,ASSLGQGFMSGELF
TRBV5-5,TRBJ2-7,ASSLKGSYEQY
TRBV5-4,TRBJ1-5,ASSLNSQPQH
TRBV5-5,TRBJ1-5,ASSSGTGKNQPQH
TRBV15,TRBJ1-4,ATSRRTGLDEKLF
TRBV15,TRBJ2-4,ATSRDLMGGKNIQY
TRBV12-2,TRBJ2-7,ASRLVIVSYEQY
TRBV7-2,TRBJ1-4,ASSLALLSKKLF
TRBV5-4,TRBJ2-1,ASSPEQFEDNEQF
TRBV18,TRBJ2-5,ASSSRRYQETQY
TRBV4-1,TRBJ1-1,ASSPNPGQPDTEAF
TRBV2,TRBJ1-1,ASRERGLPGEAF
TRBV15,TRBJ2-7,ATSRKRTGYEQY
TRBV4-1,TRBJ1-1,ASSQRTGANTEAF
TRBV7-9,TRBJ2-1,ASSLAAGATYNEQF
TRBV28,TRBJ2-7,ASHMGGGSYEQY
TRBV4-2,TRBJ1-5,ASSLRDFDQPQH
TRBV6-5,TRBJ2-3,ASSQGPRTQY